This T cell receptor (beta chain) stems from a study of cytomegalovirus exposure and HLA in healthy donors. The V end was cut by 5 bases, the J end by 0 bases, with 8 bases between. The CDR3 sequence is 14 residues long. Germline assignment: CDR1 LNHDA and CDR2 SQIVND (reference sequence). Both 60 Vbeta primers and 13 Jbeta primers went into the PCR. Generated by immunoSEQ multiplex PCR, the TCRdb table keeps only in-frame clones and is missing some. The data show over 150,000 clones, approximately 84% seen once. This clonotype originated in a man aged 18 to 29 in good health and CMV-seronegative. The chain has TRBV19 and TRBJ2-1; D is ambiguous. Sequenced input: PBMCs. In DNA, the CDR3 is TGTGCCAGTAGTCCGGAGAGCTCCTACAATGAGCAGTTCTTC. It encodes CASSPESSYNEQFF.